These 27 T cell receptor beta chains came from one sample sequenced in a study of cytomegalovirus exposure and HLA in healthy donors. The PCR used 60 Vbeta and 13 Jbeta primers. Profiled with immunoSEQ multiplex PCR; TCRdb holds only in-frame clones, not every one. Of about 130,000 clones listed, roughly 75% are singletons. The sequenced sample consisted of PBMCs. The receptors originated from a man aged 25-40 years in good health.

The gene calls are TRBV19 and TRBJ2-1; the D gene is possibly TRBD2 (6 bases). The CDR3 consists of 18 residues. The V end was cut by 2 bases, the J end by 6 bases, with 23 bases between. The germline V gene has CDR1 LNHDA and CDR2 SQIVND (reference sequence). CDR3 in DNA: TGTGCCAGTAGTATAAGTCTAGCGCCACGGAATCGGGTCAATGAGCAGTTCTTC. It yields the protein CASSISLAPRNRVNEQFF.

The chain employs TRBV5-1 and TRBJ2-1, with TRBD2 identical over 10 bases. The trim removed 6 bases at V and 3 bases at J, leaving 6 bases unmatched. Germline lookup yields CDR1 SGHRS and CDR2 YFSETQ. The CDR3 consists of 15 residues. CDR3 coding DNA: TGCGCCAGCAACCAAGCGGGAGGGGTCTACAATGAGCAGTTCTTC. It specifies CASNQAGGVYNEQFF. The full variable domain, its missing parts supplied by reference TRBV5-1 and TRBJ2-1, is KAGVTQTPRYLIKTRGQQVTLSCSPISGHRSVSWYQQTPGQGLQFLFEYFSETQRNKGNFPGRFSGRQFSNSRSEMNVSTLELGDSALYLCASNQAGGVYNEQFFGPGTRLTVL.

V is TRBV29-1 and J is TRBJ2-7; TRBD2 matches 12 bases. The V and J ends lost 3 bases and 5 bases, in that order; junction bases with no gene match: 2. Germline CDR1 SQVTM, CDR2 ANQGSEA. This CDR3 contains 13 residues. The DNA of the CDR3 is TGCAGCGTTGAGAGGACTAGCGGGGACGAGCAGTACTTC. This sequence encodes CSVERTSGDEQYF.

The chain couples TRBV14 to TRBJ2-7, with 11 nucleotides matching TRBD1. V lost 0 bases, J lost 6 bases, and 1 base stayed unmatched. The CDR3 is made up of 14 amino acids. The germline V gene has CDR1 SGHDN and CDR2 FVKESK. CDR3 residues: CASSQEGQGAEQYF. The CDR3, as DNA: TGTGCCAGCAGCCAAGAAGGACAGGGGGCCGAGCAGTACTTC.

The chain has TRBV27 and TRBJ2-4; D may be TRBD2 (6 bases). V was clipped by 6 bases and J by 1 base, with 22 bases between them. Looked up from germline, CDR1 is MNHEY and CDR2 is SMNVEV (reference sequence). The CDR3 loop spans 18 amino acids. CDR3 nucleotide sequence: TGTGCCAGCAGCCCCAAATCGTCGGGAGTAGGTGCCAAAAACATTCAGTACTTC. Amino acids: CASSPKSSGVGAKNIQYF.

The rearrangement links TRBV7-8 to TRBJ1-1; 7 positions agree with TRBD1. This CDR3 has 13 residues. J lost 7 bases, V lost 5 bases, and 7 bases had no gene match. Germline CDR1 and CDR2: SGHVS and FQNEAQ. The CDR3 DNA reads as TGTGCCAGCAGCCCAGGGACAGCCCGTGAAGCTTTCTTT. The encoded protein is CASSPGTAREAFF.

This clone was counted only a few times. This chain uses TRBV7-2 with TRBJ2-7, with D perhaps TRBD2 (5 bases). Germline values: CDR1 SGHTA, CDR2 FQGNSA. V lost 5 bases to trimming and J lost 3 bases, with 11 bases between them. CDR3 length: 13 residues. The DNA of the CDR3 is TGTGCCAGCAGCACCTCAGGAGGCTACGAGCAGTACTTC. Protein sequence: CASSTSGGYEQYF.

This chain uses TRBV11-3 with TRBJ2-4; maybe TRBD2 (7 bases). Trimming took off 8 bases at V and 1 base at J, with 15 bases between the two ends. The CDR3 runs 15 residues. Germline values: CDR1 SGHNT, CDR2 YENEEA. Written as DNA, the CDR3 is TGTGCCAGCCGAAGGGGGGGGTCGGCCAAAAACATTCAGTACTTC. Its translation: CASRRGGSAKNIQYF.

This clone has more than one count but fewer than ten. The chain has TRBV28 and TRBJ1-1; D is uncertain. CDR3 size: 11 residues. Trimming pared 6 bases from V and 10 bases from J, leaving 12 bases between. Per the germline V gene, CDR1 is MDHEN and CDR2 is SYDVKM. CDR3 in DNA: TGTGCCAGCAGATCATCCAGAGGAGCTTTCTTT. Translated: CASRSSRGAFF. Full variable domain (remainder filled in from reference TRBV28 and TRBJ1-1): DVKVTQSSRYLVKRTGEKVFLECVQDMDHENMFWYRQDPGLGLRLIYFSYDVKMKEKGDIPEGYSVSREKKERFSLILESASTNQTSMYLCASRSSRGAFFGQGTRLTVV.

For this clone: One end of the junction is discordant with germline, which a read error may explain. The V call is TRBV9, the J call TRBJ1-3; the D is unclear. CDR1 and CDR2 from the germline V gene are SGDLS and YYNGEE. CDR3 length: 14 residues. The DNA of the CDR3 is TGTGCCAGCAGCGTTGGGCCCTCTGGAAACGCCATATATTTT. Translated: CASSVGPSGNAIYF.

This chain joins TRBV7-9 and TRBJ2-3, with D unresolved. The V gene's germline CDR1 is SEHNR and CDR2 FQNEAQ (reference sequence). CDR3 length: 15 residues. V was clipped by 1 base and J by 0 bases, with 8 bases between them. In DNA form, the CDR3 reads TGTGCCAGCAGCTTAGGGAGTCTAAGCACAGATACGCAGTATTTT. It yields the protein CASSLGSLSTDTQYF.

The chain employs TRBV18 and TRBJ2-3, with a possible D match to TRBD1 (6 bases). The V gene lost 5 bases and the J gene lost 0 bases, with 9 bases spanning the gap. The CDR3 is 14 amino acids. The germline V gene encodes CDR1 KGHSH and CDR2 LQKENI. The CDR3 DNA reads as TGTGCCAGCTCAAATAGGGGGAGCACAGATACGCAGTATTTT. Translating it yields CASSNRGSTDTQYF.

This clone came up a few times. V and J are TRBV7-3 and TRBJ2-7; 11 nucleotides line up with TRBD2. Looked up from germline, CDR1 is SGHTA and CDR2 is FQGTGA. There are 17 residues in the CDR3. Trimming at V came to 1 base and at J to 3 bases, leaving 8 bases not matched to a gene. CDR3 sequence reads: CASSLMPVGLAVYEQYF. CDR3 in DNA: TGTGCCAGCAGCTTAATGCCGGTGGGACTAGCGGTCTACGAGCAGTACTTC.

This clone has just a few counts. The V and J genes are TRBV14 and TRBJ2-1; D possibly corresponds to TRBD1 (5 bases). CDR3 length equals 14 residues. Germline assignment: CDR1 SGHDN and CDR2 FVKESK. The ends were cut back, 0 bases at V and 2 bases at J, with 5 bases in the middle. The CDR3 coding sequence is TGTGCCAGCAGCCAAGAAGGGGCCTACAATGAGCAGTTCTTC. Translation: CASSQEGAYNEQFF.

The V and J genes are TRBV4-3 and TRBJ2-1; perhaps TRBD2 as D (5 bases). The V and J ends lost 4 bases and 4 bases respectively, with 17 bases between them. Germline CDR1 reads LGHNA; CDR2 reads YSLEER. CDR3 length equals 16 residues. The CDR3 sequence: CASSPRRLAGYNEQFF. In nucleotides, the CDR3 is TGCGCCAGCAGCCCTAGACGGTTGGCGGGTTACAATGAGCAGTTCTTC.

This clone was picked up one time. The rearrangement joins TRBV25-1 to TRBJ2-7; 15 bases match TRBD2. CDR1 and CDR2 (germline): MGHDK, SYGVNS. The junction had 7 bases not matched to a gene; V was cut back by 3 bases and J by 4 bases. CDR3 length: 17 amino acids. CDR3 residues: CASSEKRGLAGGYEQYF. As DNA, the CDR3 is TGTGCCAGCAGTGAGAAGAGGGGACTAGCGGGAGGATACGAGCAGTACTTC.

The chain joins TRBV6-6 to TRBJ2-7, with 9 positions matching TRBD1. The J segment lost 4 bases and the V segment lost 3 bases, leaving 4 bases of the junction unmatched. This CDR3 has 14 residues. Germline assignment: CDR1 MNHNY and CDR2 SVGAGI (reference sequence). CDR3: CASSYTGGVYEQYF. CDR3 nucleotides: TGTGCCAGCAGTTATACAGGGGGCGTGTACGAGCAGTACTTC.

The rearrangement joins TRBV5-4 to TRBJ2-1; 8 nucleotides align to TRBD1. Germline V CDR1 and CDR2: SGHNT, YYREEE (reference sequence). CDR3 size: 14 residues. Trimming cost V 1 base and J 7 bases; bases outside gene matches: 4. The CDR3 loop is CASSLQGARNEQFF. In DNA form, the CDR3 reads TGTGCCAGCAGCTTGCAGGGGGCGCGTAATGAGCAGTTCTTC.

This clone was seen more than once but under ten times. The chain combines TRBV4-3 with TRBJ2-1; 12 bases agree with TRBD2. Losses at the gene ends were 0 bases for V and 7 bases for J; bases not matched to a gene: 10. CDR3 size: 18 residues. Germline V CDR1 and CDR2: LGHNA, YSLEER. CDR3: CASSQDILAGGPGNEQFF. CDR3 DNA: TGCGCCAGCAGCCAAGATATCCTAGCGGGAGGGCCTGGAAATGAGCAGTTCTTC.

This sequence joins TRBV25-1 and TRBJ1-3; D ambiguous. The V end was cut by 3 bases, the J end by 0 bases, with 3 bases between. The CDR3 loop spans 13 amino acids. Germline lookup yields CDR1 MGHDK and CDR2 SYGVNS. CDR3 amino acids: CASSDISGNTIYF. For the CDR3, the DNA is TGTGCCAGCAGTGATATCTCTGGAAACACCATATATTTT.

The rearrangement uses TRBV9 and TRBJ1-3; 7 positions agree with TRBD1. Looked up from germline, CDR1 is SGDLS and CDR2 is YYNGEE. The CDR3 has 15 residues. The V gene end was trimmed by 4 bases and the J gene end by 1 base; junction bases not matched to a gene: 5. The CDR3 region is CASSRVTGSGNTIYF. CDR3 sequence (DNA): TGTGCCAGCAGCCGTGTGACAGGGTCTGGAAACACCATATATTTT.

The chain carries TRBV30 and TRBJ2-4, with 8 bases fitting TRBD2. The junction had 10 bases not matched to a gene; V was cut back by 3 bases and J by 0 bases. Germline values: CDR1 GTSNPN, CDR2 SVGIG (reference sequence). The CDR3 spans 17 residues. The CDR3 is CAWRVAGWALAKNIQYF. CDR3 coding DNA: TGTGCCTGGAGGGTAGCGGGGTGGGCCTTAGCCAAAAACATTCAGTACTTC. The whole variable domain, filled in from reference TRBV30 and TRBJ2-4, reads SQTIHQWPATLVQPVGSPLSLECTVEGTSNPNLYWYRQAAGRGLQLLFYSVGIGQISSEVPQNLSASRPQDRQFILSSKKLLLSDSGFYLCAWRVAGWALAKNIQYFGAGTRLSVL.

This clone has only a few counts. CDR3 coding DNA: TGCGCCAGCAGCTTGGTCCGGACTAGGGGTTACAATGAGCAGTTCTTC. It encodes CASSLVRTRGYNEQFF. The V call is TRBV5-1, the J call TRBJ2-1; 7 bases are shared with TRBD2. The CDR3 spans 16 residues. Unmatched junction bases numbered 7, after V lost 0 bases and J lost 4 bases. Germline CDR1 is SGHRS and CDR2 is YFSETQ.

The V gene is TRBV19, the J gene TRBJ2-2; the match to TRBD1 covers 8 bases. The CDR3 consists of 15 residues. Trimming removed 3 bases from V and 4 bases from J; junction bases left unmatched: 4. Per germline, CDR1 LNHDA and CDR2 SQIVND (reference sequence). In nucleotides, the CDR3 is TGTGCCAGTAGTATTTGGACAGGGTTCACCGGGGAGCTGTTTTTT. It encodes CASSIWTGFTGELFF.

CDR3 sequence: CASIRRDRVFRVSYQPQHF. CDR3 sequence (DNA): TGCGCCAGCATCAGGCGGGACAGGGTATTTAGGGTGAGTTATCAGCCCCAGCATTTT. The chain employs TRBV23-1 and TRBJ1-5; 9 bases fit TRBD1. TRBV23-1 is labeled an ORF, and its function is uncertain. The CDR3 covers 19 residues. Germline trimming cut 7 bases from V and 5 bases from J; bases unmatched to any gene: 21.

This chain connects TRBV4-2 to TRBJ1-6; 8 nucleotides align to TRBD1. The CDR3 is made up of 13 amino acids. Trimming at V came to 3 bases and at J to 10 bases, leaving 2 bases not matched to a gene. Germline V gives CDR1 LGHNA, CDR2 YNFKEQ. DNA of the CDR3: TGTGCCAGCAGCCAGGACAGGGTCTCACCCCTCCACTTT. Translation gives CASSQDRVSPLHF.

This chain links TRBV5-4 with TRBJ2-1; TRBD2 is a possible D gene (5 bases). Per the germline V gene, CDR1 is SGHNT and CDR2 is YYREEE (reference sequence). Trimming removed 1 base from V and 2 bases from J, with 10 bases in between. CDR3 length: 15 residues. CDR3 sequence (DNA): TGTGCCAGCAGCTTGCCCCCCGGGGCCTACAATGAGCAGTTCTTC. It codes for CASSLPPGAYNEQFF.